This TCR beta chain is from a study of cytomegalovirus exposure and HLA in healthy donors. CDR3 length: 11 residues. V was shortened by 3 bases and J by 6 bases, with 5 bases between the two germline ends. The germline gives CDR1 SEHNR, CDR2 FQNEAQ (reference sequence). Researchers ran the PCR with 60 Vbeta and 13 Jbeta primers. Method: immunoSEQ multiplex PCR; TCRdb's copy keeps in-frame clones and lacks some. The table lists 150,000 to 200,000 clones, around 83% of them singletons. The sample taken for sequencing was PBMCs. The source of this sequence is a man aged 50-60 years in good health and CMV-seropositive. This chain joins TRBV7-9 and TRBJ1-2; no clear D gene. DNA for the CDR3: TGTGCCAGCAGCTTGGAGGATGGCTACACCTTC. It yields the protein CASSLEDGYTF.